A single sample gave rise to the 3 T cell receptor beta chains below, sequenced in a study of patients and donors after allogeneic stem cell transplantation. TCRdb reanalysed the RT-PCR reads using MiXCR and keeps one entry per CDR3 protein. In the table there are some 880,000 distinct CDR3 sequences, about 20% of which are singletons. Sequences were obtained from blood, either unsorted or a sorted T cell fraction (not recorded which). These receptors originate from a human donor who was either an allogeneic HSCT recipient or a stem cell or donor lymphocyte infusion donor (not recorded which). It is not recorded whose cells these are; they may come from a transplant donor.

In DNA form, the CDR3 reads TGTGCCAGCAGCCAAGAGCTAGCGGGACGCTCCTACGAGCAGTACTTC. Translating gives CASSQELAGRSYEQYF. The rearrangement uses TRBV3-1 and TRBJ2-7; 9 positions agree with TRBD2. Germline CDR1 reads LGHDT; CDR2 reads YNNKEL (reference sequence). V dropped 0 bases and J dropped 0; count of bases not matched to a gene: 3. The CDR3 length is 16 residues.

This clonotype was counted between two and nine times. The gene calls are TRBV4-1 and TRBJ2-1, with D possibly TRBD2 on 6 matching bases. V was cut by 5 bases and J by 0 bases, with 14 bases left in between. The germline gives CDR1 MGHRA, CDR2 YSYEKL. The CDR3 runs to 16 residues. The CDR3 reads CASSFMRGGSYNEQFF. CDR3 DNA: TGCGCCAGCAGCTTCATGAGGGGAGGCTCCTACAATGAGCAGTTCTTC.

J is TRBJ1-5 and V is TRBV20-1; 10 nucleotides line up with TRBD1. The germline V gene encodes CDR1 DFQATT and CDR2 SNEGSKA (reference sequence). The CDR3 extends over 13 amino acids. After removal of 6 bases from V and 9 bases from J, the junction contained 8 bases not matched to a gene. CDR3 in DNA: TGCAGTGCCGGGACAGGGGTCCCTGGGCCCCAGCATTTT. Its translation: CSAGTGVPGPQHF.